The 18 T cell receptor beta chains presented below share a single source sample, sequenced in a study of Graves' ophthalmopathy and Graves' hyperthyroidism. RNA transcripts were the template, and TCR beta CDR3 regions were amplified from them. The library came from an HTBI-primed first-round RT-PCR and a second-round multiplex PCR. TCRdb ran MiXCR on the multiplex PCR reads and lists one entry per CDR3 protein. This table holds 360,000 or so distinct CDR3 sequences, about 18% found once. Material for sequencing was peripheral blood. Every receptor here comes from a woman aged 18-29 years with Graves' ophthalmopathy.

This sequence joins TRBV25-1 and TRBJ2-3, with a tentative D call TRBD2 (6 bases). CDR3 length equals 16 residues. The germline V gene has CDR1 MGHDK and CDR2 SYGVNS. V lost 2 bases to trimming and J lost 4 bases, with 16 bases between them. The CDR3 nucleotides read TGTGCCAGCAGTGAAACTGGGCGACTAGAGCCAGATACGCAGTATTTT. This translates into CASSETGRLEPDTQYF.

This clonotype occurred many times. V gene TRBV9 combines with J gene TRBJ2-2, with D perhaps being TRBD1 or TRBD2 (5 bases each). V was shortened by 4 bases and J by 4 bases, with 14 bases between the two germline ends. Germline V gene data show CDR1 as SGDLS and CDR2 as YYNGEE. The CDR3 covers 15 residues. DNA for the CDR3: TGTGCCAGCAGCCCCGCCGAGAGGGGCACCGGGGAGCTGTTTTTT. This gives the protein CASSPAERGTGELFF.

This clonotype was picked up many times. J is TRBJ2-7 and V is TRBV10-1; TRBD1 aligns across 7 bases. Germline values: CDR1 WNHNN, CDR2 SYGVQD (reference sequence). The CDR3 is 17 amino acids. V shed 0 bases, J shed 0 bases, and the junction held 8 bases outside the gene matches. This CDR3 reads CASSESPEQGSSYEQYF. The CDR3 region has the DNA TGCGCCAGCAGTGAGTCGCCTGAACAGGGGAGCTCCTACGAGCAGTACTTC.

This clonotype was recorded many times. The genes are TRBV28 and TRBJ2-7, with D unresolved. V lost 0 bases and J lost 7, with 4 bases in between. This CDR3 has 11 amino acids. Germline V lookup: CDR1 MDHEN, CDR2 SYDVKM. The CDR3: CASSLWEEQYF. The DNA of the CDR3 is TGTGCCAGCAGTTTATGGGAAGAGCAGTACTTC. The whole variable domain, remainder taken from reference TRBV28 and TRBJ2-7, is DVKVTQSSRYLVKRTGEKVFLECVQDMDHENMFWYRQDPGLGLRLIYFSYDVKMKEKGDIPEGYSVSREKKERFSLILESASTNQTSMYLCASSLWEEQYFGPGTRLTVT.

This clonotype was recorded at least ten times. The chain is built from TRBV6-1 and TRBJ2-7, with 13 bases identical to TRBD2. CDR1 is MNHNS and CDR2 is SASEGT in the germline V gene. This CDR3 contains 17 residues. V trimming: 4 bases; J trimming: 4 bases; junction bases outside the gene matches: 10. As DNA, the CDR3 is TGTGCCAGCAGTGCAGGGACGGGACTAGCGGGGCAATACGAGCAGTACTTC. It encodes CASSAGTGLAGQYEQYF.

J is TRBJ1-2 and V is TRBV6-1; D is unresolved. The ends were cut back, 6 bases at V and 4 bases at J, with 9 bases in the middle. In germline, CDR1 is MNHNS, CDR2 SASEGT. This CDR3 is 12 amino acids long. This CDR3 is CASSELGYGYTF. The CDR3 coding sequence is TGTGCCAGCAGCGAACTAGGCTATGGCTACACCTTC.

This clonotype has a count of ten or more. This chain connects TRBV29-1 to TRBJ2-4; D gene ambiguous. The CDR3 is made up of 13 amino acids. The V gene lost 4 bases and the J gene lost 3 bases, with 10 bases spanning the gap. The germline CDR1 and CDR2 sequences are SQVTM and ANQGSEA. CDR3: CSVGVGGKNIQYF. CDR3 sequence (DNA): TGCAGCGTTGGTGTTGGTGGCAAAAACATTCAGTACTTC.

This clonotype has a count of ten or more. This rearrangement joins TRBV7-8 to TRBJ1-5; D remains ambiguous. This CDR3 region has 14 residues. Looked up from germline, CDR1 is SGHVS and CDR2 is FQNEAQ. V was shortened by 5 bases and J by 4 bases, with 12 bases between the two germline ends. The CDR3 nucleotides are TGTGCCAGCAGCACCCAACCCGGGAATCAGCCCCAGCATTTT. Protein product: CASSTQPGNQPQHF.

This clonotype was recorded a few times. The chain couples TRBV9 to TRBJ2-2; D call uncertain. V was clipped by 0 bases and J by 5 bases, with 8 bases between them. CDR1 and CDR2 from the germline V gene are SGDLS and YYNGEE. CDR3 length: 14 amino acids. For the CDR3, the DNA is TGTGCCAGCAGCGTAGCCTATAGGACCGGGGAGCTGTTTTTT. This translates into CASSVAYRTGELFF.

This clonotype has at least ten counts. The chain couples TRBV19 to TRBJ2-2, with D hard to call. Trimming left V 6 bases short and J 1 base short, with 9 bases between. The V gene's germline CDR1 is LNHDA and CDR2 SQIVND (reference sequence). This CDR3 contains 14 residues. This chain's CDR3 is CASRVRLNTGELFF. CDR3 in DNA: TGTGCCAGTAGGGTCCGCCTGAACACCGGGGAGCTGTTTTTT.

This clonotype was picked up many times. The CDR3 nucleotides read TGTGCCAGCACCTCCCGGGACAGGGATCGCTATGGCTACACCTTC. Translation: CASTSRDRDRYGYTF. The chain is built from TRBV11-2 and TRBJ1-2; 9 positions match TRBD1. Losses at the gene ends were 7 bases for V and 4 bases for J; bases not matched to a gene: 10. The length of the CDR3 is 15 residues. Germline values: CDR1 SGHAT, CDR2 FQNNGV.

The chain carries TRBV7-2 and TRBJ2-7, with D possibly matching TRBD1 (5 bases). The CDR3 contains 13 residues. Trimming left V 1 base short and J 6 bases short, with 10 bases between. Germline V CDR1 and CDR2: SGHTA, FQGNSA. CDR3 sequence (DNA): TGTGCCAGCAGCTTAGGGGGCCAACGCGAGCAGTACTTC. It encodes CASSLGGQREQYF.

This chain joins TRBV28 and TRBJ2-2; D gene ambiguous. The CDR3 consists of 16 residues. Germline CDR1 and CDR2: MDHEN and SYDVKM. Trimming shortened V by 5 bases and J by 0 bases, and 13 bases separated the two germline ends. DNA of the CDR3: TGTGCCAGCAGTGGAACACGATCGGCGAACACCGGGGAGCTGTTTTTT. Amino acids: CASSGTRSANTGELFF.

This clonotype was counted ten times or more. The chain uses TRBV2 and TRBJ1-5; D gene uncertain. This CDR3 is 12 amino acids long. Trimming left V 7 bases short and J 6 bases short, with 10 bases between. Germline lookup yields CDR1 SNHLY and CDR2 FYNNEI. CDR3 sequence (DNA): TGTGCCAGCATGGATTCCGGTCAGCCCCAGCATTTT. Its protein is CASMDSGQPQHF.

This clonotype was recorded many times. The gene calls are TRBV7-9 and TRBJ2-4, with D tentatively TRBD2 (5 bases). V lost 5 bases and J lost 8, with 10 bases in between. Looked up from germline, CDR1 is SEHNR and CDR2 is FQNEAQ (reference sequence). The CDR3 loop spans 12 amino acids. The CDR3 coding sequence is TGTGCCAGCAGCCCCGGAGGAGACATTCAGTACTTC. Amino acid sequence: CASSPGGDIQYF.

The table lists this clonotype with many counts. This chain joins TRBV7-2 and TRBJ2-5; TRBD1 matches at 7 bases. The trim removed 7 bases at V and 2 bases at J, leaving 4 bases unmatched. Germline V CDR1 and CDR2: SGHTA, FQGNSA. The CDR3 contains 13 residues. CDR3 sequence (DNA): TGTGCCAGCACCTTGGGACAGCAAGAGACCCAGTACTTC. Amino acids: CASTLGQQETQYF. Filled out from reference TRBV7-2 and TRBJ2-5, the complete variable domain reads GAGVSQSPSNKVTEKGKDVELRCDPISGHTALYWYRQSLGQGLEFLIYFQGNSAPDKSGLPSDRFSAERTGGSVSTLTIQRTQQEDSAVYLCASTLGQQETQYFGPGTRLLVL.

This clonotype has a count of ten or more. The chain links TRBV7-2 to TRBJ2-2, with D possibly matching TRBD1 (5 bases). The CDR3 extends over 15 amino acids. Germline-derived CDR1 and CDR2 are SGHTA and FQGNSA. Trimming left V 4 bases short and J 3 bases short, with 12 bases between. CDR3 loop: CASSSTGADTGELFF. Written as DNA, the CDR3 is TGTGCCAGCAGCTCCACTGGGGCCGACACCGGGGAGCTGTTTTTT.

This clonotype came up many times. The V gene is TRBV6-2 or TRBV6-3, the J gene TRBJ1-5; the D gene is possibly TRBD1 (6 bases). Trimming left V 6 bases short and J 3 bases short, with 12 bases between. The CDR3 contains 14 residues. Germline values: CDR1 MNHEY, CDR2 SVGEGT. This CDR3 is CASRQGPSNQPQHF. Here the CDR3 DNA reads TGTGCCAGCAGACAGGGCCCCTCCAATCAGCCCCAGCATTTT.